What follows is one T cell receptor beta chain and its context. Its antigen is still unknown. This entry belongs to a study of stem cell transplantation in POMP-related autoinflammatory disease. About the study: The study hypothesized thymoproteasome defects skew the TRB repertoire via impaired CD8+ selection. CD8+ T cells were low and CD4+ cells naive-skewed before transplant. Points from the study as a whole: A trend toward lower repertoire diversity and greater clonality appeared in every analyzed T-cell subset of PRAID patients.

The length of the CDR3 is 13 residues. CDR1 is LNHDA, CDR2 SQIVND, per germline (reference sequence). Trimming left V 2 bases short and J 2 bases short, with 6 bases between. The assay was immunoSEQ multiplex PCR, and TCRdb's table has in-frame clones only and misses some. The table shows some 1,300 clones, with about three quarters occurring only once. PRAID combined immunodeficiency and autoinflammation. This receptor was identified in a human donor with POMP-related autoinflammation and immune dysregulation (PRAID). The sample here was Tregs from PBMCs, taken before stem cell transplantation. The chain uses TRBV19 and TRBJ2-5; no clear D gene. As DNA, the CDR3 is TGTGCCAGTAGTATATTGGTGCAAGAGACCCAGTACTTC. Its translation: CASSILVQETQYF. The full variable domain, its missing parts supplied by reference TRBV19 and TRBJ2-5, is DGGITQSPKYLFRKEGQNVTLSCEQNLNHDAMYWYRQDPGQGLRLIYYSQIVNDFQKGDIAEGYSVSREKKESFPLTVTSAQKNPTAFYLCASSILVQETQYFGPGTRLLVL.